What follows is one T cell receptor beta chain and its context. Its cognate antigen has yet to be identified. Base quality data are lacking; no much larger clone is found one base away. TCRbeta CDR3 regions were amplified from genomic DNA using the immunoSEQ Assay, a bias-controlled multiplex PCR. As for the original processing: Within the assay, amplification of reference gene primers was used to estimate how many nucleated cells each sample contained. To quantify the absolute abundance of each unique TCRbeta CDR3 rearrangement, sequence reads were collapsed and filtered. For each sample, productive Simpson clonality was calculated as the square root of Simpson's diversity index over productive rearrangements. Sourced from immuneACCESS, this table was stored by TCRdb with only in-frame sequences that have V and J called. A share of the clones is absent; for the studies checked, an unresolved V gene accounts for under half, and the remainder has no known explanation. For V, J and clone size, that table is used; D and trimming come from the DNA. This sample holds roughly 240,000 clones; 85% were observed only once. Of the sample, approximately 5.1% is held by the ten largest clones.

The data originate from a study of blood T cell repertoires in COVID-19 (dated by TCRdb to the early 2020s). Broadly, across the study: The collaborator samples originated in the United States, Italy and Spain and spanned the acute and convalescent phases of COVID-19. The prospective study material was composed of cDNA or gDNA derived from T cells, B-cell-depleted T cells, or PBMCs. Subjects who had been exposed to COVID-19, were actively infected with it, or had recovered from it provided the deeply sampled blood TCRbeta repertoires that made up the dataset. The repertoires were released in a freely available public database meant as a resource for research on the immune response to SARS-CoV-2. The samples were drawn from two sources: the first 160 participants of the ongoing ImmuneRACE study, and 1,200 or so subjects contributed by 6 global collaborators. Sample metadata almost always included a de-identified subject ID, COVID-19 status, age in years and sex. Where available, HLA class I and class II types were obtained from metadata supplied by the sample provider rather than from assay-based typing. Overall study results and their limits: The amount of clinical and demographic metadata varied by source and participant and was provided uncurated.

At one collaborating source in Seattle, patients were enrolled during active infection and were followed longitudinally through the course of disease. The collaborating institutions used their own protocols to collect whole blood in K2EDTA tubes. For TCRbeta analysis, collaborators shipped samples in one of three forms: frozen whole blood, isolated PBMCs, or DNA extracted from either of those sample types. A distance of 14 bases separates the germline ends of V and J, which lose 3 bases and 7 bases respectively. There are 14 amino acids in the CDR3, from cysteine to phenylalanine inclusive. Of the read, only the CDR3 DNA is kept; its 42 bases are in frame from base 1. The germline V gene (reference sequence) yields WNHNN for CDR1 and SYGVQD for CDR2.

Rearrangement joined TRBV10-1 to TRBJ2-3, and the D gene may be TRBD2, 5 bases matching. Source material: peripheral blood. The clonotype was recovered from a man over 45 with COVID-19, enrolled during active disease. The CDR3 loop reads CASSESNGVNTQYF. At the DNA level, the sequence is TGCGCCAGCAGTGAATCCAACGGGGTCAATACGCAGTATTTT.